The 29 T cell receptor beta chains in this list originate from one sample, sequenced in a study of T cells in tuberculosis. Sequenced by immunoSEQ multiplex PCR; TCRdb stores in-frame clones only, minus some. The sample lists some 40,000 clones; roughly 96% were seen once. The specimen was PBMCs. The receptors derive from a donor between 10 and 35 years old with latent tuberculosis or without tuberculosis infection.

The chain employs TRBV9 and TRBJ2-7; possible D gene TRBD1, 6 bases. Germline lookup yields CDR1 SGDLS and CDR2 YYNGEE. V dropped 4 bases and J dropped 0 bases, with 20 bases sitting between them. This CDR3 comprises 17 residues. In nucleotides, the CDR3 is TGTGCCAGCAGCCCCCCGACGCCGGGACACTACTCCTACGAGCAGTACTTC. Amino acid sequence: CASSPPTPGHYSYEQYF.

J is TRBJ1-2 and V is TRBV6-5; D is perhaps TRBD1 (6 bases). V was pared by 7 bases and J by 4 bases, with 19 bases between. Germline CDR1 and CDR2: MNHEY and SVGAGI. This CDR3 contains 15 residues. CDR3 coding DNA: TGTGCCAGCACCACTCGAGTAGGGACATCCTATGGCTACACCTTC. Its protein is CASTTRVGTSYGYTF.

The V and J genes are TRBV7-9 and TRBJ2-7, with a possible D match to TRBD2 (6 bases). V was clipped by 0 bases and J by 0 bases, with 15 bases between them. The germline V gene encodes CDR1 SEHNR and CDR2 FQNEAQ (reference sequence). The CDR3 length is 17 residues. CDR3 coding DNA: TGTGCCAGCAGCTTAGCGCATGCGGGGATGCACTCCTACGAGCAGTACTTC. This encodes CASSLAHAGMHSYEQYF.

This clone was recorded only once. V usage is TRBV25-1 and J usage is TRBJ2-5; 16 bases map to TRBD2. Losses at the gene ends were 2 bases for V and 5 bases for J; bases not matched to a gene: 5. CDR1 MGHDK and CDR2 SYGVNS come from the germline V gene. This CDR3 spans 17 amino acids. CDR3 protein: CASSEGTSGGAEETQYF. As DNA, the CDR3 is TGTGCCAGCAGTGAAGGGACTAGCGGGGGGGCCGAGGAGACCCAGTACTTC.

This chain links TRBV30 with TRBJ1-2, with 10 bases matching TRBD1. Germline CDR1 GTSNPN, CDR2 SVGIG (reference sequence). The J segment lost 8 bases and the V segment lost 2 bases, leaving 5 bases of the junction unmatched. There are 13 residues in the CDR3. The CDR3, as DNA: TGTGCCTGGAGTAGAGGACAGGGGGACGGCTACACCTTC. It encodes CAWSRGQGDGYTF.

V gene TRBV5-8 combines with J gene TRBJ2-2; D not resolved. Germline CDR1 SGHTS, CDR2 YDEGEE. The CDR3 covers 15 residues. Trimming pared 2 bases from V and 4 bases from J, leaving 12 bases between. The CDR3 protein is CASSLFPSGTGELFF. The CDR3, as DNA: TGTGCCAGCAGCTTATTCCCTAGTGGCACCGGGGAGCTGTTTTTT. The complete variable domain, with remaining parts taken from reference TRBV5-8 and TRBJ2-2, reads EAGVTQSPTHLIKTRGQQATLRCSPISGHTSVYWYQQALGLGLQFLLWYDEGEERNRGNFPPRFSGRQFPNYSSELNVNALELEDSALYLCASSLFPSGTGELFFGEGSRLTVL.

The rearrangement links TRBV7-2 to TRBJ2-3, with D tentatively TRBD2 (6 bases). CDR3 length equals 15 residues. V was shortened by 4 bases and J by 5 bases, with 16 bases between the two germline ends. The germline gives CDR1 SGHTA, CDR2 FQGNSA. This chain's CDR3 is CASSYGLSVQDTQYF. CDR3 DNA: TGTGCCAGCAGCTACGGACTATCGGTACAAGATACGCAGTATTTT.

This chain connects TRBV6-5 to TRBJ1-1; tentatively, D is TRBD1 (5 bases). CDR1 MNHEY and CDR2 SVGAGI come from the germline V gene. This CDR3 is 14 amino acids long. V was cut by 4 bases and J by 5 bases, with 14 bases left in between. The CDR3 reads CASSWGGSVTEAFF. The CDR3 region has the DNA TGTGCCAGCAGTTGGGGGGGATCGGTGACTGAAGCTTTCTTT.

V gene TRBV19 combines with J gene TRBJ1-1; the D is unclear. Germline CDR1 LNHDA, CDR2 SQIVND (reference sequence). This CDR3 has 15 amino acids. The V end lost 5 bases, the J end lost 4 bases, and 17 bases lay between the germline ends. CDR3 sequence: CASSALGGPGTEAFF. DNA of the CDR3: TGTGCCAGTAGTGCTCTGGGTGGTCCGGGCACTGAAGCTTTCTTT.

V and J are TRBV12-5 and TRBJ1-2; 7 bases align to TRBD1. Unmatched junction bases numbered 8, after V lost 5 bases and J lost 5 bases. This CDR3 comprises 14 residues. The germline gives CDR1 LGHNT, CDR2 FRNRAP. CDR3 sequence reads: CASGRQGVKYGYTF. DNA for the CDR3: TGTGCTAGTGGTCGACAGGGAGTAAAGTATGGCTACACCTTC.

This chain joins TRBV10-2 and TRBJ1-1; D is possibly TRBD1 (5 bases). Trimming took off 4 bases at V and 3 bases at J, with 15 bases between the two ends. This CDR3 has 15 residues. From germline, CDR1 is WSHSY and CDR2 SAAADI. DNA of the CDR3: TGCGCCAGCAGTGCCCCCTCCACAGGCGACACTGAAGCTTTCTTT. This encodes CASSAPSTGDTEAFF.

The chain combines TRBV29-1 with TRBJ1-2, with D possibly TRBD1 on 6 matching bases. This CDR3 has 15 amino acids. Trimming took off 5 bases at V and 0 bases at J, with 16 bases between the two ends. From germline, CDR1 is SQVTM and CDR2 ANQGSEA. The CDR3 coding sequence is TGCAGCGTTCGGGGTTCTGAGGGGGCTAACTATGGCTACACCTTC. It specifies CSVRGSEGANYGYTF.

The chain joins TRBV4-3 to TRBJ2-1; 7 positions match TRBD2. Germline V gene data show CDR1 as LGHNA and CDR2 as YSLEER. This CDR3 is built from 17 residues. Trimming cost V 1 base and J 0 bases; bases outside gene matches: 6. The chain's CDR3 is CASSQGTSVRSYNEQFF. The CDR3 DNA reads as TGCGCCAGCAGCCAAGGGACTAGTGTTCGCTCCTACAATGAGCAGTTCTTC.

The gene calls are TRBV19 and TRBJ1-6; D unclear. V shed 7 bases and J shed 0 bases, with 7 bases lying between them. Germline V gives CDR1 LNHDA, CDR2 SQIVND (reference sequence). The CDR3 extends over 14 amino acids. The DNA of the CDR3 is TGTGCCAGTATGTCTAGCTCCTATAATTCACCCCTCCACTTT. Protein: CASMSSSYNSPLHF.

This chain joins TRBV11-2 and TRBJ2-3; weak D call: TRBD2 (5 bases). V shed 5 bases and J shed 0 bases, with 21 bases lying between them. Germline lookup yields CDR1 SGHAT and CDR2 FQNNGV. The CDR3 covers 18 residues. CDR3 sequence reads: CASSRRVLSGISTDTQYF. The CDR3 DNA reads TGTGCCAGCAGCCGGCGAGTTTTAAGCGGAATTAGCACAGATACGCAGTATTTT.

CDR3 region: CASGKPGQGALSNQPQHF. CDR3 bases: TGTGCTAGTGGTAAACCGGGACAGGGGGCTCTTAGCAATCAGCCCCAGCATTTT. This chain joins TRBV12-5 and TRBJ1-5; the match to TRBD1 covers 12 bases. Germline values: CDR1 LGHNT, CDR2 FRNRAP. The CDR3 covers 18 residues. J gave up 0 bases and V 5 bases, and 8 bases lay outside the gene matches.

V is TRBV5-1 and J is TRBJ2-3, with a tentative D call TRBD2 (5 bases). CDR1 is SGHRS, CDR2 YFSETQ, per germline. The CDR3 has 15 amino acids. Deletions cut 4 bases from V and 0 bases from J, with 12 bases between. CDR3 in DNA: TGCGCCAGCAGCGGGTGGGGAGCGAGCACAGATACGCAGTATTTT. It specifies CASSGWGASTDTQYF.

The rearrangement joins TRBV7-2 to TRBJ1-2; no reliable D call. CDR1 SGHTA and CDR2 FQGNSA come from the germline V gene. The CDR3 extends over 13 amino acids. Trimming took 3 bases from V and 5 from J, leaving 10 bases between them. The CDR3 DNA reads as TGTGCCAGCAGCTTCCTGACTGATTATGGCTACACCTTC. Translating it yields CASSFLTDYGYTF.

The J gene is TRBJ1-1, the V gene TRBV5-4; D is ambiguous. V dropped 9 bases and J dropped 5 bases, with 20 bases sitting between them. CDR3 length equals 14 residues. Germline CDR1 reads SGHNT; CDR2 reads YYREEE (reference sequence). The CDR3 DNA follows: TGTGCCACCTTCGGGCAGCGGTTAGGAACTGAAGCTTTCTTT. Its translation is CATFGQRLGTEAFF. Full variable domain (missing parts from reference TRBV5-4 and TRBJ1-1): ETGVTQSPTHLIKTRGQQVTLRCSSQSGHNTVSWYQQALGQGPQFIFQYYREEENGRGNFPPRFSGLQFPNYSSELNVNALELDDSALYLCATFGQRLGTEAFFGQGTRLTVV.

The chain combines TRBV19 with TRBJ1-3; 7 bases line up with TRBD1. CDR3 size: 14 residues. The J segment lost 4 bases and the V segment lost 7 bases, leaving 7 bases of the junction unmatched. CDR1 LNHDA and CDR2 SQIVND come from the germline V gene (reference sequence). The CDR3 loop is CASTQTGYGNTIYF. In DNA form, the CDR3 reads TGTGCCAGTACCCAGACAGGGTACGGAAACACCATATATTTT.

The chain employs TRBV30 and TRBJ2-7; 9 nucleotides line up with TRBD1. The V segment lost 2 bases and the J segment 1 base; nucleotides outside the gene matches: 6. The germline CDR1 and CDR2 sequences are GTSNPN and SVGIG (reference sequence). CDR3 length equals 15 residues. CDR3 residues: CAWSPTGGASYEQYF. Written as DNA, the CDR3 is TGTGCCTGGAGTCCTACAGGGGGCGCATCCTACGAGCAGTACTTC.

The chain has TRBV4-1 and TRBJ1-3, with 8 positions matching TRBD1. The CDR3 has 16 residues. J gave up 5 bases and V 3 bases, and 9 bases lay outside the gene matches. Germline values: CDR1 MGHRA, CDR2 YSYEKL. The CDR3 region is CASSHMGRGRRNTIYF. The CDR3 DNA reads TGCGCCAGCAGCCATATGGGCAGGGGGCGGAGAAACACCATATATTTT.

The chain couples TRBV7-8 to TRBJ2-3, with 7 positions matching TRBD2. Trimming took 5 bases from V and 5 from J; bases not matched to a gene: 13. This CDR3 contains 16 residues. Germline V gives CDR1 SGHVS, CDR2 FQNEAQ. The CDR3 reads CASSPRGGGLVDTQYF. The CDR3 DNA reads as TGTGCCAGCAGCCCCCGGGGCGGGGGTTTGGTAGATACGCAGTATTTT.

The chain recombines TRBV7-9 with TRBJ1-1; D possibly corresponds to TRBD1 (5 bases). From germline, CDR1 is SEHNR and CDR2 FQNEAQ (reference sequence). The CDR3 is made up of 15 amino acids. The V end lost 4 bases, the J end lost 0 bases, and 12 bases lay between the germline ends. CDR3: CASSSQGTVNTEAFF. The CDR3 bases are TGTGCCAGCAGCTCCCAGGGAACCGTGAACACTGAAGCTTTCTTT. Using reference TRBV7-9 and TRBJ1-1 for the parts outside the CDR3, the full variable domain is DTGVSQNPRHKITKRGQNVTFRCDPISEHNRLYWYRQTLGQGPEFLTYFQNEAQLEKSRLLSDRFSAERPKGSFSTLEIQRTEQGDSAMYLCASSSQGTVNTEAFFGQGTRLTVV.

The V and J genes are TRBV29-1 and TRBJ2-5, with TRBD2 identical over 13 bases. This CDR3 is built from 19 residues. Looked up from germline, CDR1 is SQVTM and CDR2 is ANQGSEA. The trim removed 0 bases at V and 0 bases at J, leaving 10 bases unmatched. This CDR3 reads CSVEDDGTSGATNQETQYF. The CDR3 DNA reads as TGCAGCGTTGAAGACGATGGGACTAGCGGGGCTACCAACCAAGAGACCCAGTACTTC.

The chain has TRBV4-1 and TRBJ2-5; TRBD1 aligns across 10 bases. CDR3 size: 15 residues. Per germline, CDR1 MGHRA and CDR2 YSYEKL. The J segment lost 4 bases and the V segment lost 1 base, leaving 3 bases of the junction unmatched. In DNA, the CDR3 is TGCGCCAGCAGCCAAGGACAGGGGGCTCGAGAGACCCAGTACTTC. It is translated as CASSQGQGARETQYF.

CDR3 sequence reads: CASSKGIGEAQPQHF. The CDR3 nucleotides are TGTGCCAGCAGCAAAGGCATTGGGGAGGCTCAGCCCCAGCATTTT. V and J are TRBV5-6 and TRBJ1-5; D remains unclear. There are 15 residues in the CDR3. The germline V gene encodes CDR1 SGHDT and CDR2 YYEEEE. V was trimmed by 4 bases and J by 6 bases, leaving 17 bases between them.

The genes are TRBV5-1 and TRBJ1-2, with D uncertain. V lost 2 bases and J lost 8, with 13 bases in between. Germline V gives CDR1 SGHRS, CDR2 YFSETQ. The length of the CDR3 is 13 residues. The CDR3 loop is CASSFSLNSGYTF. CDR3 DNA sequence: TGCGCCAGCAGCTTTTCCTTAAATTCGGGCTACACCTTC.

CDR3 amino acids: CLWRGTDTQYF. The DNA of the CDR3 is TGCCTTTGGCGGGGGACAGATACGCAGTATTTT. This chain joins TRBV20-1 and TRBJ2-3; 7 bases are a match to TRBD2. Germline CDR1 reads DFQATT; CDR2 reads SNEGSKA (reference sequence). This CDR3 contains 11 residues.